This entry lists 30 T cell receptor beta chains sequenced from one sample in a study of T cell changes during pregnancy in multiple sclerosis. Assay: immunoSEQ multiplex PCR; the TCRdb copy retains only in-frame clones and omits some. The sample consists of about 40,000 clones, 70% to 90% of them appearing once. Sequencing was performed on CD4+ T cells from peripheral blood mononuclear cells, taken before pregnancy. These receptors were collected from a female donor with multiple sclerosis, enrolled in a pregnancy study.

J is TRBJ1-5 and V is TRBV19; TRBD1 is a possible D gene (6 bases). V lost 4 bases and J 2 bases, leaving 9 bases between the germline ends. The CDR3 length is 14 residues. Germline CDR1 and CDR2: LNHDA and SQIVND (reference sequence). The CDR3 spells CASSKQGGNQPQHF. Written as DNA, the CDR3 is TGTGCCAGTAGTAAACAGGGAGGCAATCAGCCCCAGCATTTT.

The sample holds one count of this clone. This rearrangement joins TRBV29-1 to TRBJ1-2, with 10 positions matching TRBD1. V gave up 5 bases and J gave up 5 bases; unmatched junction bases: 5. The CDR3 is 13 residues long. Germline loops: CDR1 SQVTM, CDR2 ANQGSEA. The CDR3 nucleotides are TGCAGCGTTCGACAGGGGGCTGGATATGGCTACACCTTC. Its protein is CSVRQGAGYGYTF.

The V gene is TRBV5-6, the J gene TRBJ2-1; 7 nucleotides agree with TRBD2. The CDR3 consists of 15 residues. The ends lost 4 bases at V and 5 bases at J; junction bases unmatched: 9. The germline CDR1 and CDR2 sequences are SGHDT and YYEEEE. The CDR3 is CASSLIGGGDNEQFF. The CDR3 region has the DNA TGTGCCAGCAGCCTTATAGGCGGGGGTGACAATGAGCAGTTCTTC.

The genes are TRBV7-2 and TRBJ2-1; D is possibly TRBD1 (6 bases). The length of the CDR3 is 13 residues. Per germline, CDR1 SGHTA and CDR2 FQGNSA. The V and J ends lost 4 bases and 5 bases respectively, with 9 bases between them. CDR3 DNA sequence: TGTGCCAGCAGCTCGGACAGAGACAATGAGCAGTTCTTC. Translated, it gives CASSSDRDNEQFF.

This chain uses TRBV7-8 with TRBJ1-5; D gene ambiguous. Trimming removed 2 bases from V and 4 bases from J, with 12 bases in between. CDR1 and CDR2 (germline): SGHVS, FQNEAQ. This CDR3 comprises 15 residues. The CDR3 DNA is TGTGCCAGCAGCTTAATCGGAGTAAGGAATCAGCCCCAGCATTTT. This encodes CASSLIGVRNQPQHF.

J is TRBJ1-2 and V is TRBV30; D remains ambiguous. CDR1 and CDR2 from the germline V gene are GTSNPN and SVGIG (reference sequence). This CDR3 has 13 amino acids. V was trimmed by 4 bases and J by 2 bases, leaving 11 bases between them. The CDR3 here is CAWIRYRNYGYTF. CDR3 coding DNA: TGTGCCTGGATTCGATACCGGAACTATGGCTACACCTTC.

The V call is TRBV18, the J call TRBJ2-7, with 10 bases that match TRBD1. The germline V gene encodes CDR1 KGHSH and CDR2 LQKENI. J lost 6 bases, V lost 6 bases, and 11 bases had no gene match. CDR3 length: 15 residues. CDR3 region: CASSPRTGQGTEQYF. CDR3 coding DNA: TGTGCCAGCTCGCCCCGTACGGGACAGGGGACCGAGCAGTACTTC.

This sequence joins TRBV2 and TRBJ2-7, with 8 nucleotides matching TRBD1. CDR1 SNHLY and CDR2 FYNNEI come from the germline V gene. The CDR3 contains 14 residues. The junction had 4 bases not matched to a gene; V was cut back by 3 bases and J by 3 bases. The CDR3 protein is CASSDQGQDYEQYF. The CDR3 coding sequence is TGTGCCAGCAGTGACCAGGGACAGGACTACGAGCAGTACTTC.

V usage is TRBV6-5 and J usage is TRBJ1-2, with D perhaps matching TRBD1 (6 bases). Germline V CDR1 and CDR2: MNHEY, SVGAGI. With 6 bases removed from V and 6 bases from J, the gap between germline ends came to 14 bases. The CDR3 is 13 residues long. The CDR3 is CASSNTGSHGYTF. In DNA form, the CDR3 reads TGTGCCAGCAGCAATACAGGGAGTCATGGCTACACCTTC.

This chain joins TRBV19 and TRBJ1-2, with TRBD1 as a possible D gene (5 bases). Per germline, CDR1 LNHDA and CDR2 SQIVND (reference sequence). The CDR3 sequence is 13 residues long. Trimming pared 6 bases from V and 6 bases from J, leaving 14 bases between. In DNA, the CDR3 is TGTGCCAGTAGGAGGGAAACGGGGGATGGCTACACCTTC. Amino acid sequence: CASRRETGDGYTF. The full variable domain, its missing parts supplied by reference TRBV19 and TRBJ1-2, is DGGITQSPKYLFRKEGQNVTLSCEQNLNHDAMYWYRQDPGQGLRLIYYSQIVNDFQKGDIAEGYSVSREKKESFPLTVTSAQKNPTAFYLCASRRETGDGYTFGSGTRLTVV.

The rearrangement joins TRBV5-1 to TRBJ2-5; a weak D match, TRBD2 (6 bases). Per germline, CDR1 SGHRS and CDR2 YFSETQ. The V and J ends lost 4 bases and 1 base respectively, with 11 bases between them. The CDR3 sequence is 14 residues long. The CDR3 DNA reads TGCGCCAGCAGCCTCCTGCGGGGCCAAGAGACCCAGTACTTC. As protein: CASSLLRGQETQYF.

The chain links TRBV6-6 to TRBJ2-7; TRBD2 matches at 7 bases. The germline gives CDR1 MNHNY, CDR2 SVGAGI (reference sequence). The CDR3 has 15 residues. Trimming removed 0 bases from V and 0 bases from J; junction bases left unmatched: 2. CDR3 sequence: CASSYSGGSSYEQYF. The DNA of the CDR3 is TGTGCCAGCAGTTACTCGGGGGGGAGCTCCTACGAGCAGTACTTC.

The chain joins TRBV6-5 to TRBJ2-7, with D tentatively TRBD1 (5 bases). Germline V lookup: CDR1 MNHEY, CDR2 SVGAGI. The CDR3 totals 13 residues. V was cut by 5 bases and J by 3 bases, with 11 bases left in between. The CDR3 loop is CASSKHDSYEQYF. In DNA, the CDR3 is TGTGCCAGCAGTAAGCACGACAGCTACGAGCAGTACTTC.

V gene TRBV7-2 combines with J gene TRBJ2-1, with 8 bases identical to TRBD1. Germline lookup yields CDR1 SGHTA and CDR2 FQGNSA. The trim removed 4 bases at V and 5 bases at J, leaving 1 base unmatched. The CDR3 extends over 13 amino acids. CDR3 in amino acids: CASSWDRNNEQFF. The CDR3 DNA sequence: TGTGCCAGCAGCTGGGACAGGAACAATGAGCAGTTCTTC.

The chain links TRBV18 to TRBJ1-4; D uncertain. In germline, CDR1 is KGHSH, CDR2 LQKENI. The CDR3 consists of 13 residues. V shed 3 bases and J shed 6 bases, with 8 bases lying between them. DNA for the CDR3: TGTGCCAGCTCACCTAATGAGGATGAAAAACTGTTTTTT. Encoded protein: CASSPNEDEKLFF.

In its sample, this clone was seen once. The CDR3 nucleotides read TGTGCCAGCAGTACTAGCGGGGAAGAGACCCAGTACTTC. The encoded protein is CASSTSGEETQYF. V is TRBV6-1 and J is TRBJ2-5, with 10 nucleotides matching TRBD2. Germline assignment: CDR1 MNHNS and CDR2 SASEGT. The CDR3 is made up of 13 amino acids. The junction had 0 bases not matched to a gene; V was cut back by 5 bases and J by 3 bases.

J is TRBJ1-3 and V is TRBV18; D is unclear. Germline CDR1 is KGHSH and CDR2 is LQKENI. The CDR3 length is 13 residues. Between the trimmed V and J ends, which lost 5 bases and 4 bases, there was a span of 9 bases. CDR3 nucleotides: TGTGCCAGCTCAGACAAATTGGGAAACACCATATATTTT. Protein product: CASSDKLGNTIYF. Filled out from reference TRBV18 and TRBJ1-3, the complete variable domain reads NAGVMQNPRHLVRRRGQEARLRCSPMKGHSHVYWYRQLPEEGLKFMVYLQKENIIDESGMPKERFSAEFPKEGPSILRIQQVVRGDSAAYFCASSDKLGNTIYFGEGSWLTVV.

The chain links TRBV7-8 to TRBJ2-7; unclear D gene. This CDR3 has 14 residues. Germline V gene lookup returns CDR1 SGHVS and CDR2 FQNEAQ. V was pared by 3 bases and J by 3 bases, with 12 bases between. The DNA for the CDR3 is TGTGCCAGCAGCTTTCATGAGAACCGCTACGAGCAGTACTTC. Residues: CASSFHENRYEQYF.

The chain links TRBV19 to TRBJ2-3; TRBD2 aligns across 7 bases. This CDR3 has 13 amino acids. CDR1 is LNHDA, CDR2 SQIVND, per germline (reference sequence). The V and J ends lost 1 base and 6 bases, in that order; junction bases with no gene match: 1. The CDR3 nucleotides read TGTGCCAGTAGTATAGTGGGGGGGGATACGCAGTATTTT. As protein: CASSIVGGDTQYF.

V usage is TRBV4-2 and J usage is TRBJ1-1; TRBD1 is a possible D gene (6 bases). Trimming removed 5 bases at V and 0 bases at J, with 13 bases between. CDR1 and CDR2 (germline): LGHNA, YNFKEQ. The CDR3 runs 15 residues. The CDR3 DNA reads TGTGCCAGCAGCTCCCGGACAGAAGTGAACACTGAAGCTTTCTTT. This sequence encodes CASSSRTEVNTEAFF.

This chain uses TRBV5-8 with TRBJ1-4; tentative D call: TRBD1 (5 bases). V lost 5 bases to trimming and J lost 8 bases, with 16 bases between them. CDR3 size: 14 residues. Germline assignment: CDR1 SGHTS and CDR2 YDEGEE. The CDR3 region has the DNA TGTGCCAGCAGAGTGGCAGGGTTTGACGAAAAACTGTTTTTT. Translating it yields CASRVAGFDEKLFF.

The J gene is TRBJ2-6, the V gene TRBV19; 7 bases line up with TRBD1. In germline, CDR1 is LNHDA, CDR2 SQIVND (reference sequence). The CDR3 is 19 amino acids. The V segment lost 5 bases and the J segment 1 base; nucleotides outside the gene matches: 14. DNA for the CDR3: TGTGCCAGTAGTTGGGTCCGGGACAGCTCCTCTTCTGGGGCCAACGTCCTGACTTTC. This translates into CASSWVRDSSSSGANVLTF.

In this sample, this clone turned up a few times. The chain is built from TRBV5-1 and TRBJ1-2, with 8 bases lining up with TRBD1. Trimming removed 0 bases from V and 4 bases from J; junction bases left unmatched: 2. The germline V gene encodes CDR1 SGHRS and CDR2 YFSETQ. CDR3 length: 14 amino acids. DNA of the CDR3: TGCGCCAGCAGCTTGGGGACAGGGATCTATGGCTACACCTTC. This sequence encodes CASSLGTGIYGYTF.

The V and J genes are TRBV2 and TRBJ1-1, with D possibly TRBD1 on 6 matching bases. The V end lost 6 bases, the J end lost 1 base, and 15 bases lay between the germline ends. The germline V gene encodes CDR1 SNHLY and CDR2 FYNNEI. The CDR3 loop spans 15 amino acids. In nucleotides, the CDR3 is TGTGCCAGCAGGGAAACAGGGTTAGGGAACACTGAAGCTTTCTTT. Translating it yields CASRETGLGNTEAFF.

This clone appeared a single time. V gene TRBV6-5 combines with J gene TRBJ2-5; TRBD2 might be the D (5 bases). V dropped 6 bases and J dropped 4 bases, with 15 bases sitting between them. Germline values: CDR1 MNHEY, CDR2 SVGAGI. This CDR3 comprises 14 residues. CDR3 DNA sequence: TGTGCCAGCAGGACCTACCGCAGCGGAGAGACCCAGTACTTC. This translates into CASRTYRSGETQYF.

The J gene is TRBJ1-1, the V gene TRBV4-1, with unresolved D. The V and J ends lost 1 base and 1 base respectively, with 10 bases between them. In germline, CDR1 is MGHRA, CDR2 YSYEKL. This CDR3 is 15 amino acids long. The CDR3 loop reads CASSQVGEGNTEAFF. The CDR3 nucleotides read TGCGCCAGCAGCCAAGTCGGGGAGGGGAACACTGAAGCTTTCTTT.

The chain carries TRBV11-3 and TRBJ2-1; 10 bases fit TRBD1. From germline, CDR1 is SGHNT and CDR2 YENEEA. The CDR3 loop spans 14 amino acids. V lost 5 bases and J lost 7; bases outside the gene matches: 5. CDR3 amino acids: CASSRDRGGNEQFF. The CDR3 DNA sequence: TGTGCCAGCAGCCGGGACAGGGGCGGGAATGAGCAGTTCTTC.

J is TRBJ1-6 and V is TRBV4-1, with TRBD1 identical over 7 bases. Per germline, CDR1 MGHRA and CDR2 YSYEKL. The V and J ends lost 1 base and 6 bases, in that order; junction bases with no gene match: 15. This CDR3 is built from 19 residues. The CDR3 bases are TGCGCCAGCAGCCAAGGGGTTTTAGGACAGGCGTTACTTAATTCACCCCTCCACTTT. Translation gives CASSQGVLGQALLNSPLHF.

The chain employs TRBV7-9 and TRBJ1-1; D not certain. Trimming pared 5 bases from V and 5 bases from J, leaving 9 bases between. This CDR3 contains 12 residues. The V gene's germline CDR1 is SEHNR and CDR2 FQNEAQ (reference sequence). CDR3 DNA sequence: TGTGCCAGCAGCACCCCGGGGACTGAAGCTTTCTTT. This codes for CASSTPGTEAFF. The entire variable domain, with the rest obtained from reference TRBV7-9 and TRBJ1-1, is as follows: DTGVSQNPRHKITKRGQNVTFRCDPISEHNRLYWYRQTLGQGPEFLTYFQNEAQLEKSRLLSDRFSAERPKGSFSTLEIQRTEQGDSAMYLCASSTPGTEAFFGQGTRLTVV.

J is TRBJ2-7 and V is TRBV10-2; 10 bases agree with TRBD1. The CDR3 spans 16 residues. V lost 3 bases, J lost 3 bases, and 8 bases stayed unmatched. CDR1 is WSHSY and CDR2 is SAAADI in the germline V gene. The CDR3: CASSDLGTGVHYEQYF. CDR3 in DNA: TGCGCCAGCAGTGACCTAGGGACAGGGGTACACTACGAGCAGTACTTC.